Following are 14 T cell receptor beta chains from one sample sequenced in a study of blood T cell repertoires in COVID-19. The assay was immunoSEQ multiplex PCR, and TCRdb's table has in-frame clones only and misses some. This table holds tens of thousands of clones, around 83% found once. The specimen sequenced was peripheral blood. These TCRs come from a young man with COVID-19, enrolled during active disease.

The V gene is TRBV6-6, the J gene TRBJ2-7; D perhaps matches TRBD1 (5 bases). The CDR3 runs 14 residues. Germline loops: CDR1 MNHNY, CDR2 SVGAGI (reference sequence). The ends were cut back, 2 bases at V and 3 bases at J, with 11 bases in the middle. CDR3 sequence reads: CASSYGLGDYEQYF. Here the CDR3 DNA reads TGTGCCAGCAGTTACGGTTTAGGGGACTACGAGCAGTACTTC.

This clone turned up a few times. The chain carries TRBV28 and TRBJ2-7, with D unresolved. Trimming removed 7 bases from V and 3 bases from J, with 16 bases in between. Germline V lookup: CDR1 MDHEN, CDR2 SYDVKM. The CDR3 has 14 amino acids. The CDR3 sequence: CASTPSELYYEQYF. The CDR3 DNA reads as TGTGCCAGCACCCCGTCTGAACTCTACTACGAGCAGTACTTC.

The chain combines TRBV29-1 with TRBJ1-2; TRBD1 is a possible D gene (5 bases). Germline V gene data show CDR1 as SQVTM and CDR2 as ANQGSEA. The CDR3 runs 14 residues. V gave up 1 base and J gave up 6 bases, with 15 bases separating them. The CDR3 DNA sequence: TGCAGCGTTGAAGCCCCCGGCAGGGTAGATGGCTACACCTTC. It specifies CSVEAPGRVDGYTF.

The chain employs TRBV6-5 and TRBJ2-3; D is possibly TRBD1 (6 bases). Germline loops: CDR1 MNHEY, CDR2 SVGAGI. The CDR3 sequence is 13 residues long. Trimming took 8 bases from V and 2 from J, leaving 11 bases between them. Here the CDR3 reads CASPGHLTDTQYF. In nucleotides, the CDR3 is TGTGCCAGCCCGGGACACCTCACAGATACGCAGTATTTT.

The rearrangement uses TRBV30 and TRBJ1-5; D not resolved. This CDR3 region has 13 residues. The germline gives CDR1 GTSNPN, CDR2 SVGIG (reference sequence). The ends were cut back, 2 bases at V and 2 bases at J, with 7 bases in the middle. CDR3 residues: CAWSLAGNQPQHF. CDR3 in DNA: TGTGCCTGGAGTTTGGCAGGCAATCAGCCCCAGCATTTT.

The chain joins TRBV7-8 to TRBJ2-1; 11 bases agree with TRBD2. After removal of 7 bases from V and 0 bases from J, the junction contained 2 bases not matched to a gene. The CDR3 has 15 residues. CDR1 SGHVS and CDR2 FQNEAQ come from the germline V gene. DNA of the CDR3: TGTGCCAGCACAGGGACTAGCGGCTCCTACAATGAGCAGTTCTTC. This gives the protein CASTGTSGSYNEQFF.

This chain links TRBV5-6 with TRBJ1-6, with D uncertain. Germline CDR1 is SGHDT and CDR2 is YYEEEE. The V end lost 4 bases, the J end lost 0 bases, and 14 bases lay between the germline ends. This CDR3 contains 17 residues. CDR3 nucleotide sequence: TGTGCCAGCAGCGCCCCCCTGCCGAGCTCCTATAATTCACCCCTCCACTTT. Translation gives CASSAPLPSSYNSPLHF.

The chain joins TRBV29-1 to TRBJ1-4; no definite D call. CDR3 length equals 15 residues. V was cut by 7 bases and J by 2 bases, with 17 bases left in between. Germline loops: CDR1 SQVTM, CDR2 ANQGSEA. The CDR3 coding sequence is TGCAGCGCTACTGCGACAAGTACGACTAATGAAAAACTGTTTTTT. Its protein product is CSATATSTTNEKLFF.

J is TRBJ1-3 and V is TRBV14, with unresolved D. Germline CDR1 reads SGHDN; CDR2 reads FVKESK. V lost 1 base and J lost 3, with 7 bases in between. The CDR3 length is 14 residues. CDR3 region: CASSQGGSGNTIYF. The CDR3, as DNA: TGTGCCAGCAGCCAAGGCGGGAGTGGAAACACCATATATTTT.

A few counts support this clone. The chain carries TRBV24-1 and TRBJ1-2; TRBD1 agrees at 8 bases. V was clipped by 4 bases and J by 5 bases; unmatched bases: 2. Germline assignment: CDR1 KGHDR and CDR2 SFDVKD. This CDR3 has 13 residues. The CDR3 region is CATSDRTGYGYTF. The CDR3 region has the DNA TGTGCCACCAGTGACCGGACAGGGTATGGCTACACCTTC.

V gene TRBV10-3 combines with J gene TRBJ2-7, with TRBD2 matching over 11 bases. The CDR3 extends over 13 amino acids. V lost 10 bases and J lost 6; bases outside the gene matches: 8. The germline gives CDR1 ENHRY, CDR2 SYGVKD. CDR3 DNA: TGTGCCACCATAGCGGGAGGGCCCCGCGAGCAGTACTTC. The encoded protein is CATIAGGPREQYF.

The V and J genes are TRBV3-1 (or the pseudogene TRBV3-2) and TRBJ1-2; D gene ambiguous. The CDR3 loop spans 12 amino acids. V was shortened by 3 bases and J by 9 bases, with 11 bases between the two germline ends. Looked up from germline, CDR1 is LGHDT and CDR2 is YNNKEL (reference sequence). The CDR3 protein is CASSQAVESYTF. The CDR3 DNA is TGTGCCAGCAGCCAGGCCGTGGAGAGCTACACCTTC.

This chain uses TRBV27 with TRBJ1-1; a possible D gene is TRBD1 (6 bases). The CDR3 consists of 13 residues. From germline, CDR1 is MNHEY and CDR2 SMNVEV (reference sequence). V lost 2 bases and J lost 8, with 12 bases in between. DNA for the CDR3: TGTGCCAGCAGTTTACGCGGGCAGGGGGAAGCTTTCTTT. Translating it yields CASSLRGQGEAFF.

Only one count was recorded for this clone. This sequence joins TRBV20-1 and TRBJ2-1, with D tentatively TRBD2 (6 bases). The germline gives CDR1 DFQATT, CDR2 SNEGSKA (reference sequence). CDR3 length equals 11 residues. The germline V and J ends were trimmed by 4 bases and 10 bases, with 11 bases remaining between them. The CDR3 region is CSATEGYEQFF. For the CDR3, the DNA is TGCAGTGCTACGGAGGGTTACGAGCAGTTCTTC.